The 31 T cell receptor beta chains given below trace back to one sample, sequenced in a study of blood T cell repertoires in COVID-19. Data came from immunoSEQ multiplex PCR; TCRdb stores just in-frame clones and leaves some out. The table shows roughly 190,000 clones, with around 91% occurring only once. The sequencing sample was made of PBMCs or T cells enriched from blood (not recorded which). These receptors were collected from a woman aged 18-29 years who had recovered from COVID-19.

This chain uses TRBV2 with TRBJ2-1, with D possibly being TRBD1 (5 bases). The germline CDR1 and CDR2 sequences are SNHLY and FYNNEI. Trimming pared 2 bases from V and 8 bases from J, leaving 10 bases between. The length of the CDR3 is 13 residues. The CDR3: CASSEPRVDEQFF. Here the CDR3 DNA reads TGTGCCAGCAGTGAACCCAGGGTCGATGAGCAGTTCTTC.

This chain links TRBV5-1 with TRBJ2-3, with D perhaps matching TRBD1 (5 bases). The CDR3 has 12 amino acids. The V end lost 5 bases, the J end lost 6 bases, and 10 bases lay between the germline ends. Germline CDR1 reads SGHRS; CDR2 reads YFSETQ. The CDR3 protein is CASRPAGDTQYF. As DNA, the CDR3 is TGCGCCAGCAGGCCAGCAGGGGATACGCAGTATTTT.

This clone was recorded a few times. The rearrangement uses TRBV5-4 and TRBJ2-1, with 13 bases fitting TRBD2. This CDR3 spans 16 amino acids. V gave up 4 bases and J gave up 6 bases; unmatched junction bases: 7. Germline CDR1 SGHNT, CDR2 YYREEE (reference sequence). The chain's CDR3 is CASSVGGLAGLNEQFF. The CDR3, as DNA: TGTGCCAGCAGCGTAGGGGGACTAGCGGGACTCAATGAGCAGTTCTTC.

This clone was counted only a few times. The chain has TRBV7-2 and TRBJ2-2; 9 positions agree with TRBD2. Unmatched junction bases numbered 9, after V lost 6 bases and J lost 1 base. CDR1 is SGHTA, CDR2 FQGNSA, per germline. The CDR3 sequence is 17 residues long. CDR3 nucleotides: TGTGCCAGCAGGGATGAGCGGGAGGTCGGGAACACCGGGGAGCTGTTTTTT. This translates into CASRDEREVGNTGELFF.

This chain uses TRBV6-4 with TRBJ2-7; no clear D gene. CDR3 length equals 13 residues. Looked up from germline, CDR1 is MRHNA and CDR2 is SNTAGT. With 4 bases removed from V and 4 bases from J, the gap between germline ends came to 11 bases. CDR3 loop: CASSVQPSYEQYF. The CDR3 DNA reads TGTGCCAGCAGTGTACAACCTTCGTACGAGCAGTACTTC.

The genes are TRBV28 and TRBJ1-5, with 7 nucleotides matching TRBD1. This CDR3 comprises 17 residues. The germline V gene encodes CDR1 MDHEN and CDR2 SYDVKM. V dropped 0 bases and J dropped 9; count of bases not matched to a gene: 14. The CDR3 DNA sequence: TGTGCCAGCAGTTTATGGGTTGTTCGGGACAGTCCGCGGCCCCAGCATTTT. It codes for CASSLWVVRDSPRPQHF.

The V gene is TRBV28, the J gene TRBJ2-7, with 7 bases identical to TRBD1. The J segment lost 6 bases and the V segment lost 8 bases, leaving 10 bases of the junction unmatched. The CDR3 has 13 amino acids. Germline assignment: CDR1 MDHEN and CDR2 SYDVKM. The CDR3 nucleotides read TGTGCCAGCTTTCCCAGACAGGGCGTCGAGCAGTACTTC. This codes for CASFPRQGVEQYF.

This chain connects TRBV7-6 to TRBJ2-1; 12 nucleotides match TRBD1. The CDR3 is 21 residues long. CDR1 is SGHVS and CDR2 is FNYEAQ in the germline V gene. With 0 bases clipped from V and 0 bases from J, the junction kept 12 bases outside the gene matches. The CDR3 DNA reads TGTGCCAGCAGCTTAGCCGGGACAGGGGGCCTTCCAACTATCTCCTACAATGAGCAGTTCTTC. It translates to CASSLAGTGGLPTISYNEQFF.

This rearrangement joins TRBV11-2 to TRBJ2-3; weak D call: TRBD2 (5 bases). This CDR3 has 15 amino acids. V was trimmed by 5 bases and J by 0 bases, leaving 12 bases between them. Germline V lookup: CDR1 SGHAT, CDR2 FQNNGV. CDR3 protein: CASSAEVSSTDTQYF. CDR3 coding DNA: TGTGCCAGCAGCGCGGAGGTTTCTAGCACAGATACGCAGTATTTT.

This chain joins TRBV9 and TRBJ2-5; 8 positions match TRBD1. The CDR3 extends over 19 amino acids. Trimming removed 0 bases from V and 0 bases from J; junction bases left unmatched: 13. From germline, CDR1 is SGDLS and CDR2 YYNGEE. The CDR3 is CASSVARGTGYWDQETQYF. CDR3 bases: TGTGCCAGCAGCGTAGCTCGGGGGACAGGCTATTGGGACCAAGAGACCCAGTACTTC.

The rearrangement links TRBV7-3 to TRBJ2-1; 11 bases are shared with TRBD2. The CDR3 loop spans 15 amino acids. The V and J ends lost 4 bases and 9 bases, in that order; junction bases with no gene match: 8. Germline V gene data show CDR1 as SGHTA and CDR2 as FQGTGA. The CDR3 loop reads CASSSRLAGITEQFF. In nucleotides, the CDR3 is TGTGCCAGCAGCTCACGACTAGCGGGAATCACTGAGCAGTTCTTC.

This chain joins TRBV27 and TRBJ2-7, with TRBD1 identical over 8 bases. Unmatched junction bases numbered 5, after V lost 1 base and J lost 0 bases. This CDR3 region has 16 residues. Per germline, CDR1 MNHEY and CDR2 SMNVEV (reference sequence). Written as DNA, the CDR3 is TGTGCCAGCAGTTTATTCAGGGGGCGAAGCTCCTACGAGCAGTACTTC. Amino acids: CASSLFRGRSSYEQYF.

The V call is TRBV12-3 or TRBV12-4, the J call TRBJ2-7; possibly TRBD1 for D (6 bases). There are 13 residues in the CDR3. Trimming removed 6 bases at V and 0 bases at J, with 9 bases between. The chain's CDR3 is CASSQGHSYEQYF. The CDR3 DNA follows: TGTGCCAGCAGCCAGGGGCACTCCTACGAGCAGTACTTC.

CDR3 region: CASSGGGGPSYEQYF. The CDR3 region has the DNA TGTGCCAGCAGTGGTGGCGGGGGCCCCTCCTACGAGCAGTACTTC. The chain couples TRBV25-1 to TRBJ2-7, with a weak D call TRBD2 (7 bases). Trimming stripped 4 bases from V and 0 bases from J, with 13 bases between. Looked up from germline, CDR1 is MGHDK and CDR2 is SYGVNS. CDR3 length equals 15 residues.

The CDR3 sequence is CASSPPTGGLAGVQNEQFF. CDR3 coding DNA: TGTGCCAGCAGCCCTCCAACCGGGGGACTAGCGGGAGTCCAAAATGAGCAGTTCTTC. The V and J genes are TRBV6-2 or TRBV6-3 and TRBJ2-1, with 14 bases aligning to TRBD2. The CDR3 runs to 19 residues. From germline, CDR1 is MNHEY and CDR2 SVGEGT. The trim removed 6 bases at V and 7 bases at J, leaving 17 bases unmatched.

The chain's CDR3 is CASSQGRGVYEQYF. Here the CDR3 DNA reads TGCGCCAGCAGCCAAGGCAGGGGGGTTTACGAGCAGTACTTC. The chain combines TRBV4-3 with TRBJ2-7; D might be TRBD1 (7 bases). Germline V gives CDR1 LGHNA, CDR2 YSLEER. Trimming removed 1 base at V and 4 bases at J, with 11 bases between. The CDR3 length is 14 residues.

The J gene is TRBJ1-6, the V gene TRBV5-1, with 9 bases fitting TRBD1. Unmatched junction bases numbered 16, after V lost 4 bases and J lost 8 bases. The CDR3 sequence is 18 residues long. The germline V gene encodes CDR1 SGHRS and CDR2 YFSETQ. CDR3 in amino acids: CASSPHTAGGQGDSPLHF. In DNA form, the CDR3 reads TGCGCCAGCAGCCCCCATACCGCCGGGGGACAGGGAGATTCACCCCTCCACTTT. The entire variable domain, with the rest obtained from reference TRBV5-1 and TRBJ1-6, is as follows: KAGVTQTPRYLIKTRGQQVTLSCSPISGHRSVSWYQQTPGQGLQFLFEYFSETQRNKGNFPGRFSGRQFSNSRSEMNVSTLELGDSALYLCASSPHTAGGQGDSPLHFGNGTRLTVT.

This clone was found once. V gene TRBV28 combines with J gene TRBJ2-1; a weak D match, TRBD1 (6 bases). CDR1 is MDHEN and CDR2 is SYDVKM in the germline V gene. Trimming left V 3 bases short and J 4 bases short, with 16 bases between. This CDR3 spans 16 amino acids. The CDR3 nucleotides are TGTGCCAGCAGTTTTGGAAGCCAAGGGGGTTACAATGAGCAGTTCTTC. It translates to CASSFGSQGGYNEQFF.

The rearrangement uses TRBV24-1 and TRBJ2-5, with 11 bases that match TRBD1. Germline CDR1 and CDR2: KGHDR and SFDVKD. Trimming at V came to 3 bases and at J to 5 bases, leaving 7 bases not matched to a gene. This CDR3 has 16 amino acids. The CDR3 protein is CATSDSGQGAIETQYF. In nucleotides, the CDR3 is TGTGCCACCAGTGATAGCGGACAGGGGGCTATCGAGACCCAGTACTTC.

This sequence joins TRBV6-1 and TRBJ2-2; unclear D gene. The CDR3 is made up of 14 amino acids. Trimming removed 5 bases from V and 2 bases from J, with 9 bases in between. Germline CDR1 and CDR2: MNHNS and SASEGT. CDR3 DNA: TGTGCCAGCAGTTTGTTCCTAAACACCGGGGAGCTGTTTTTT. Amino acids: CASSLFLNTGELFF.

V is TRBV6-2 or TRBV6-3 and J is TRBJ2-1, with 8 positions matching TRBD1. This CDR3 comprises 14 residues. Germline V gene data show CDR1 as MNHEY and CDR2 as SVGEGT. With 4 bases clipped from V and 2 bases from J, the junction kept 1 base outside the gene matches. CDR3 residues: CASSLQGAYNEQFF. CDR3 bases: TGTGCCAGCAGTTTACAGGGGGCCTACAATGAGCAGTTCTTC.

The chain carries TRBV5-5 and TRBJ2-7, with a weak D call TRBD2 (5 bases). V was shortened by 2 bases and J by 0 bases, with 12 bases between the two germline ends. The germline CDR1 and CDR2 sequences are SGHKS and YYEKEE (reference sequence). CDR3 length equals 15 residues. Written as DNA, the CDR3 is TGTGCCAGCAGCTTCGTCCCGACTACCTCCTACGAGCAGTACTTC. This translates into CASSFVPTTSYEQYF. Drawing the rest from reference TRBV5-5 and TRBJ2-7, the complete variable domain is DAGVTQSPTHLIKTRGQQVTLRCSPISGHKSVSWYQQVLGQGPQFIFQYYEKEERGRGNFPDRFSARQFPNYSSELNVNALLLGDSALYLCASSFVPTTSYEQYFGPGTRLTVT.

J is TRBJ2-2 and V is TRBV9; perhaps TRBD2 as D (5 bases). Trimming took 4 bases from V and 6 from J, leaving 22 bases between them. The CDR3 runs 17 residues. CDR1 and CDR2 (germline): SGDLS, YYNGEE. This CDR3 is CASSTTSRISVAGELFF. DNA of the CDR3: TGTGCCAGCAGCACCACCTCAAGGATTAGCGTCGCCGGGGAGCTGTTTTTT.

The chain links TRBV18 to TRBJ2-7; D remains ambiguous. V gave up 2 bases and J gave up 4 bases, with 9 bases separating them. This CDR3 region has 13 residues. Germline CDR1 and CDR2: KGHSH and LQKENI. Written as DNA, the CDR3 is TGTGCCAGCTCACCAAAACAGATTTACGAGCAGTACTTC. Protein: CASSPKQIYEQYF.

In nucleotides, the CDR3 is TGTGCCAGCAGACATAGCGGGAGTGGCTCCGGGGAGCTGTTTTTT. It specifies CASRHSGSGSGELFF. This chain connects TRBV4-2 to TRBJ2-2; TRBD2 agrees at 9 bases. Per the germline V gene, CDR1 is LGHNA and CDR2 is YNFKEQ. The length of the CDR3 is 15 residues. The trim removed 6 bases at V and 6 bases at J, leaving 8 bases unmatched.

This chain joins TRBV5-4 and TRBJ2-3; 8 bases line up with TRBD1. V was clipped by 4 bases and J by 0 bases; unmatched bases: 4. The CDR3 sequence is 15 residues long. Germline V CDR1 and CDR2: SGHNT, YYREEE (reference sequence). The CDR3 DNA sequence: TGTGCCAGCAGCAGGGACAGGTGGAGCACAGATACGCAGTATTTT. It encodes CASSRDRWSTDTQYF.

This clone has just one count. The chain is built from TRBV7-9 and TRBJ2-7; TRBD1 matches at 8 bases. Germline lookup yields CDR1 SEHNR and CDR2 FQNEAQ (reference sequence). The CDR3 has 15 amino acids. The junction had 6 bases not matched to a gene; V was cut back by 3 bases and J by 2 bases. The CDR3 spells CASSFGQGAPYEQYF. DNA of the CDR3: TGTGCCAGCAGCTTTGGACAGGGTGCCCCCTACGAGCAGTACTTC.

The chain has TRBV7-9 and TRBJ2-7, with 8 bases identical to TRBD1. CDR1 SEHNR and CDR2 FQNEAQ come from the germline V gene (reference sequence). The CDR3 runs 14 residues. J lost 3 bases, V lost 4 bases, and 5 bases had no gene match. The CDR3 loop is CASSSRTGHYEQYF. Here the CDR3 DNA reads TGTGCCAGCAGCTCCCGGACAGGGCACTACGAGCAGTACTTC.

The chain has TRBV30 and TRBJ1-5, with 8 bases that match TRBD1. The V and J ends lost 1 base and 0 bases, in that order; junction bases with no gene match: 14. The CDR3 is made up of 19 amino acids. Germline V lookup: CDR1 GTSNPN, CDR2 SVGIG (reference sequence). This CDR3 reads CAWSGESRGRKYSNQPQHF. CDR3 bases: TGTGCCTGGAGTGGGGAAAGCAGGGGGCGAAAGTATAGCAATCAGCCCCAGCATTTT.

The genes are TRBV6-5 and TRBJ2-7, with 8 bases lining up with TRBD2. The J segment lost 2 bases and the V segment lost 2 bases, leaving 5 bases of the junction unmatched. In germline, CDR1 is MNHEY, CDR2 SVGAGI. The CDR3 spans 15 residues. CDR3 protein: CASSYPVSGTYEQYF. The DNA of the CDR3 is TGTGCCAGCAGTTACCCGGTTAGCGGGACCTACGAGCAGTACTTC.

CDR3 in amino acids: CASSDLTGGKAGELFF. For the CDR3, the DNA is TGTGCCAGCAGCGACCTGACAGGGGGCAAGGCCGGGGAGCTGTTTTTT. This chain joins TRBV7-9 and TRBJ2-2, with 10 bases matching TRBD1. The ends lost 5 bases at V and 6 bases at J; junction bases unmatched: 9. CDR3 length equals 16 residues. The germline gives CDR1 SEHNR, CDR2 FQNEAQ (reference sequence).